One T cell receptor beta chain is described in this entry. The antigen is undetermined. The entry originates in a study of siplizumab effects on memory and regulatory T cells. About the research overall: Paired mixed lymphocyte reactions compared siplizumab roughly 0.92 ug/mL against no drug.

Study findings and constraints: Proliferating CD4+ or CD8+ clones, roughly 75-95% of them, lacked an assignable naive or memory phenotype.

Cells from the mixed lymphocyte reaction were cocultured for around 6 days at 37°C. Responder PBMCs received a CFSE label and stimulator PBMCs a Violet Dye label, and the cells were mixed 1:1. Generated by immunoSEQ multiplex PCR, the TCRdb table keeps only in-frame clones and is missing some. There are 15,000 to 20,000 clones in the sample; under 50% occur only once, and 4.5% to 6% lies in the top ten. The CDR3 contains 18 residues. Germline trimming cut 4 bases from V and 4 bases from J; bases unmatched to any gene: 15. CDR1 is SGHKS and CDR2 is YYEKEE in the germline V gene (reference sequence). The sequence came from a human donor in good health; the cells came from an allogeneic mixed lymphocyte reaction. The sample consisted of CFSE-low (dividing) CD4+ T cells sorted from an allogeneic mixed lymphocyte reaction. This chain links TRBV5-5 with TRBJ2-3; 10 positions match TRBD2. CDR3 region: CASSPVLLPAGGADTQYF. DNA for the CDR3: TGTGCCAGCAGCCCCGTCCTACTACCAGCGGGGGGGGCAGATACGCAGTATTTT.